This T cell receptor beta chain was sequenced during a study of post-analysis software for immune sequencing data. Points from the study as a whole: Patients showed TRBV5-6, TRBV5-1 and TRBV20-1 among roughly 5 TRBV segments more frequent than in controls. F-measure co-clustering was strong for batch-matched samples.

This CDR3 region has 17 residues. Germline CDR1 MDHEN, CDR2 SYDVKM. After removal of 7 bases from V and 4 bases from J, the junction contained 13 bases not matched to a gene. This clonotype came up a few times. Its antigen is undetermined. Prepared libraries of TCR beta cDNA carried unique molecular identifiers. Starting from roughly 1.1 to 9.2 million T cells, the study yielded roughly 0.5 million cDNA molecules. MiXCR was run by TCRdb on the PCR reads, yielding one entry per CDR3 protein. Here the sample spans about 460,000 distinct CDR3 sequences, under 55% being singletons. The sample consisted of blood. The chain links TRBV28 to TRBJ1-2; 12 nucleotides align to TRBD1. The origin of this receptor is a girl aged 5 to 17 with multiple sclerosis. The chain's CDR3 is CASMGPGQGAVRYGYTF. Written as DNA, the CDR3 is TGTGCCAGCATGGGCCCGGGACAGGGGGCGGTTCGCTATGGCTACACCTTC.